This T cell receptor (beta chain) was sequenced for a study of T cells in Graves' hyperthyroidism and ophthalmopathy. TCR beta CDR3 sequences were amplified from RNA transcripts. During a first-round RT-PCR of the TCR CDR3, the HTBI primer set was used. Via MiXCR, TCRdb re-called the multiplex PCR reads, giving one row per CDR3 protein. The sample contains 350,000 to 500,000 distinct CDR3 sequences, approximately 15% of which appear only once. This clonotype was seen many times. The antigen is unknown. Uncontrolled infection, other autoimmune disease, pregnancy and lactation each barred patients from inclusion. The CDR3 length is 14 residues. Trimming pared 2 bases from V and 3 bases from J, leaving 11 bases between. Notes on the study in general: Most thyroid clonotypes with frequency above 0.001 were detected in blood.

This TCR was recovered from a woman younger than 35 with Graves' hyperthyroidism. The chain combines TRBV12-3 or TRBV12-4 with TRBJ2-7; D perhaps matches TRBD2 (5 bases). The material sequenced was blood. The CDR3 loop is CASSLSDFDYEQYF. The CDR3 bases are TGTGCCAGCAGTTTATCGGACTTCGACTACGAGCAGTACTTC.